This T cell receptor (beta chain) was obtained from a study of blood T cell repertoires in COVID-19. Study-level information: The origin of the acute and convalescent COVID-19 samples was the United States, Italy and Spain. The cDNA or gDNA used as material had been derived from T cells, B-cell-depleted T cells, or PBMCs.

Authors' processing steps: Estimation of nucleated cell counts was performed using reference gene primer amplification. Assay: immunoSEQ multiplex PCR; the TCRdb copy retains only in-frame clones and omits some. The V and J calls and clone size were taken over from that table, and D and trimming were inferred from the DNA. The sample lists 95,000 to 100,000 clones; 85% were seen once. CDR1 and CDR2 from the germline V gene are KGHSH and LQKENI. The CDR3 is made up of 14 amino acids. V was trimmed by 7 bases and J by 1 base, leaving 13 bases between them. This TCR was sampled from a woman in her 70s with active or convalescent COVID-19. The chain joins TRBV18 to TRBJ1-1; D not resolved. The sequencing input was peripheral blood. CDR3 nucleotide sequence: TGTGCCAGCTTCGGCGGGCCGGCGAACACTGAAGCTTTCTTT. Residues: CASFGGPANTEAFF. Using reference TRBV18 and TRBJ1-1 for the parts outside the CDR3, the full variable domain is NAGVMQNPRHLVRRRGQEARLRCSPMKGHSHVYWYRQLPEEGLKFMVYLQKENIIDESGMPKERFSAEFPKEGPSILRIQQVVRGDSAAYFCASFGGPANTEAFFGQGTRLTVV.